What follows are 24 T cell receptor beta chains derived from one specimen sequenced in a study of blood T cell repertoires in COVID-19. The protocol was immunoSEQ multiplex PCR, while the TCRdb copy is restricted to in-frame clones and leaves out a portion. The sample contains around 300,000 clones, around 86% of which appear only once. Sequenced: peripheral blood. These receptors all come from a man aged 50 to 59 with active or convalescent COVID-19.

This clone was recorded once. The chain uses TRBV10-3 and TRBJ2-2; 10 nucleotides match TRBD1. Germline assignment: CDR1 ENHRY and CDR2 SYGVKD. This CDR3 has 14 residues. The J segment lost 3 bases and the V segment lost 6 bases, leaving 1 base of the junction unmatched. CDR3 residues: CAISGTGDTGELFF. The CDR3 coding sequence is TGTGCCATCAGCGGGACAGGGGACACCGGGGAGCTGTTTTTT.

This clone was observed a single time. This sequence joins TRBV9 and TRBJ2-1, with 12 bases aligning to TRBD2. This CDR3 contains 17 residues. In germline, CDR1 is SGDLS, CDR2 YYNGEE. With V trimmed by 4 bases and J by 2 bases, 7 bases remained unmatched. The CDR3 bases are TGTGCCAGCAGCCTTGGACTAGCGGGGATACCCTACAATGAGCAGTTCTTC. Its translation is CASSLGLAGIPYNEQFF.

The J gene is TRBJ2-1, the V gene TRBV2; TRBD2 matches at 7 bases. V shed 2 bases and J 2 bases; nucleotides not matched to a gene: 3. The CDR3 spans 15 residues. Germline CDR1 is SNHLY and CDR2 is FYNNEI. This CDR3 is CASSESGTPYNEQFF. CDR3 nucleotide sequence: TGTGCCAGCAGTGAAAGCGGGACCCCCTACAATGAGCAGTTCTTC.

V and J are TRBV19 and TRBJ1-5; maybe TRBD1 (6 bases). Germline-derived CDR1 and CDR2 are LNHDA and SQIVND (reference sequence). The CDR3 runs to 16 residues. V shed 3 bases and J shed 1 base, with 13 bases lying between them. Here the CDR3 DNA reads TGTGCCAGTAGTATCGCCCGGACAGCCAGCAATCAGCCCCAGCATTTT. Encoded protein: CASSIARTASNQPQHF.

The chain uses TRBV19 and TRBJ1-4; no clear D. Looked up from germline, CDR1 is LNHDA and CDR2 is SQIVND (reference sequence). V dropped 5 bases and J dropped 0 bases, with 10 bases sitting between them. The CDR3 covers 15 residues. CDR3 protein: CASSPRLTTNEKLFF. The CDR3 DNA reads as TGTGCCAGTAGTCCTCGACTGACAACTAATGAAAAACTGTTTTTT.

The rearrangement links TRBV5-1 to TRBJ1-6, with 11 bases aligning to TRBD1. This CDR3 is built from 15 residues. CDR1 is SGHRS and CDR2 is YFSETQ in the germline V gene. V was clipped by 4 bases and J by 7 bases; unmatched bases: 4. CDR3 sequence: CASSGTGGRNSPLHF. CDR3 DNA sequence: TGCGCCAGCAGCGGGACAGGGGGACGGAATTCACCCCTCCACTTT.

This chain joins TRBV7-9 and TRBJ2-1, with 7 bases fitting TRBD2. The ends lost 7 bases at V and 4 bases at J; junction bases unmatched: 7. Germline CDR1 and CDR2: SEHNR and FQNEAQ (reference sequence). The CDR3 loop spans 14 amino acids. The CDR3 nucleotides are TGTGCCAGCACCGGGCCGGGGGGTTACAATGAGCAGTTCTTC. Translated, it gives CASTGPGGYNEQFF.

The V and J genes are TRBV19 and TRBJ1-5, with D perhaps TRBD1 (6 bases). Germline CDR1 LNHDA, CDR2 SQIVND (reference sequence). The CDR3 spans 15 residues. Trimming left V 3 bases short and J 3 bases short, with 12 bases between. CDR3 coding DNA: TGTGCCAGTAGTATGGGGCAGGGGTACAATCAGCCCCAGCATTTT. Its translation is CASSMGQGYNQPQHF.

V gene TRBV28 combines with J gene TRBJ2-7, with 7 bases identical to TRBD1. The V and J ends lost 4 bases and 5 bases, in that order; junction bases with no gene match: 11. Germline V gives CDR1 MDHEN, CDR2 SYDVKM. The CDR3 length is 15 residues. The CDR3 loop reads CASSSAGGGQDEQYF. The CDR3, as DNA: TGTGCCAGCAGTTCGGCAGGGGGTGGTCAGGACGAGCAGTACTTC.

The chain employs TRBV11-2 and TRBJ2-1, with 9 nucleotides matching TRBD2. V gave up 0 bases and J gave up 3 bases; unmatched junction bases: 9. Germline values: CDR1 SGHAT, CDR2 FQNNGV. The CDR3 consists of 18 residues. The CDR3 here is CASSLDFRGGRVYNEQFF. The CDR3 DNA reads TGTGCCAGCAGCTTAGATTTCAGGGGCGGGAGGGTCTACAATGAGCAGTTCTTC.

The J gene is TRBJ2-5, the V gene TRBV27; TRBD1 matches at 7 bases. Germline V lookup: CDR1 MNHEY, CDR2 SMNVEV (reference sequence). The trim removed 7 bases at V and 4 bases at J, leaving 12 bases unmatched. The CDR3 runs 15 residues. In nucleotides, the CDR3 is TGTGCCAGCATGGGGGTTACAGGGGTAGGAGAGACCCAGTACTTC. Its protein product is CASMGVTGVGETQYF.

V usage is TRBV7-6 and J usage is TRBJ1-1; D might be TRBD1 (6 bases). The CDR3 sequence is 15 residues long. Per the germline V gene, CDR1 is SGHVS and CDR2 is FNYEAQ. Trimming shortened V by 5 bases and J by 4 bases, and 17 bases separated the two germline ends. The CDR3 DNA follows: TGTGCCAGCAGCGTCCGGGCAGGGGAGGGCACTGAAGCTTTCTTT. The encoded protein is CASSVRAGEGTEAFF.

This clone showed up just a few times. The V call is TRBV12-3 or TRBV12-4, the J call TRBJ1-4; D gene ambiguous. Trimming left V 4 bases short and J 5 bases short, with 8 bases between. The CDR3 sequence is 13 residues long. The CDR3 sequence: CASSSRRNEKLFF. The DNA for the CDR3 is TGTGCCAGCAGTTCGCGGCGGAATGAAAAACTGTTTTTT.

V and J are TRBV5-1 and TRBJ2-7; the D is unclear. The CDR3 extends over 13 amino acids. Trimming pared 1 base from V and 3 bases from J, leaving 8 bases between. In germline, CDR1 is SGHRS, CDR2 YFSETQ. The CDR3 here is CASSLMLDYEQYF. CDR3 coding DNA: TGCGCCAGCAGCTTGATGCTAGACTACGAGCAGTACTTC.

Here the CDR3 DNA reads TGTGCCAGCAGCCTCGGCTCAGCGGGGGGGCCGGATACGCAGTATTTT. Its protein is CASSLGSAGGPDTQYF. This rearrangement joins TRBV7-2 to TRBJ2-3; 10 bases align to TRBD2. The CDR3 is 16 amino acids. V was clipped by 5 bases and J by 6 bases; unmatched bases: 11. Germline V gives CDR1 SGHTA, CDR2 FQGNSA.

The chain employs TRBV5-1 and TRBJ1-1; 8 bases fit TRBD1. CDR3 length equals 14 residues. Germline V gene data show CDR1 as SGHRS and CDR2 as YFSETQ. The trim removed 3 bases at V and 4 bases at J, leaving 5 bases unmatched. The CDR3 sequence: CASSSQGAGTEAFF. The CDR3 DNA sequence: TGCGCCAGCAGCTCCCAGGGGGCGGGCACTGAAGCTTTCTTT.

The V and J genes are TRBV5-1 and TRBJ2-5; D possibly corresponds to TRBD2 (6 bases). Per the germline V gene, CDR1 is SGHRS and CDR2 is YFSETQ. The CDR3 totals 16 residues. V was shortened by 0 bases and J by 2 bases, with 14 bases between the two germline ends. The CDR3 coding sequence is TGCGCCAGCAGCTTGGGAGGGTCGGGGGATCAAGAGACCCAGTACTTC. It translates to CASSLGGSGDQETQYF. The whole variable domain, remainder taken from reference TRBV5-1 and TRBJ2-5, is KAGVTQTPRYLIKTRGQQVTLSCSPISGHRSVSWYQQTPGQGLQFLFEYFSETQRNKGNFPGRFSGRQFSNSRSEMNVSTLELGDSALYLCASSLGGSGDQETQYFGPGTRLLVL.

The chain employs TRBV6-1 and TRBJ1-2; TRBD1 agrees at 7 bases. The CDR3 has 15 amino acids. CDR1 and CDR2 from the germline V gene are MNHNS and SASEGT. V gave up 0 bases and J gave up 5 bases; unmatched junction bases: 6. CDR3 DNA: TGTGCCAGCAGTGAAGCGGTAGGGGGCGGGTATGGCTACACCTTC. Protein product: CASSEAVGGGYGYTF.

The chain couples TRBV28 to TRBJ2-7; 9 nucleotides agree with TRBD1. The germline CDR1 and CDR2 sequences are MDHEN and SYDVKM. The J segment lost 2 bases and the V segment lost 3 bases, leaving 8 bases of the junction unmatched. The length of the CDR3 is 16 residues. CDR3 DNA: TGTGCCAGCAGTTTCAGGGACAGGGAAATTCCCTACGAGCAGTACTTC. Translated, it gives CASSFRDREIPYEQYF.

The chain carries TRBV12-2 and TRBJ1-1; the tabulated D call, TRBD1, remains unverified against the DNA. TRBV12-2 has pseudogene status. The CDR3 totals 15 residues. In DNA, the CDR3 is TGTGCAAGTCGCTTAGGGACAGGGGATGACACTGAAGCTTTCTTT. The encoded protein is CASRLGTGDDTEAFF.

This sequence joins TRBV2 and TRBJ1-5; 10 positions agree with TRBD1. This CDR3 is 14 amino acids long. V lost 4 bases and J lost 5; bases outside the gene matches: 2. The germline CDR1 and CDR2 sequences are SNHLY and FYNNEI. The CDR3 bases are TGTGCCAGCAGTGCGACAGGGGGCGATCAGCCCCAGCATTTT. Amino acid sequence: CASSATGGDQPQHF. Based on the CDR3 plus reference TRBV2 and TRBJ1-5, the full variable domain is EPEVTQTPSHQVTQMGQEVILRCVPISNHLYFYWYRQILGQKVEFLVSFYNNEISEKSEIFDDQFSVERPDGSNFTLKIRSTKLEDSAMYFCASSATGGDQPQHFGDGTRLSIL.

This clone was found a few times. This specimen includes other DNA sequences encoding the same CDR3. The chain recombines TRBV2 with TRBJ1-4, with 9 nucleotides matching TRBD1. CDR1 is SNHLY and CDR2 is FYNNEI in the germline V gene. The junction had 3 bases not matched to a gene; V was cut back by 8 bases and J by 8 bases. The CDR3 loop spans 12 amino acids. The CDR3 DNA reads TGTGCCAGCTCGGGACAGGGAGAAAAACTGTTTTTT. Amino acids: CASSGQGEKLFF. The entire variable domain, with the rest obtained from reference TRBV2 and TRBJ1-4, is as follows: EPEVTQTPSHQVTQMGQEVILRCVPISNHLYFYWYRQILGQKVEFLVSFYNNEISEKSEIFDDQFSVERPDGSNFTLKIRSTKLEDSAMYFCASSGQGEKLFFGSGTQLSVL.

A few counts support this clone. The chain employs TRBV28 and TRBJ2-1; 8 bases align to TRBD2. V was pared by 5 bases and J by 4 bases, with 10 bases of the junction left unmatched. The CDR3 extends over 16 amino acids. Germline CDR1 and CDR2: MDHEN and SYDVKM. CDR3 sequence (DNA): TGTGCCAGCAGTGCGTACGGGACTAGGGGGTACAATGAGCAGTTCTTC. Translating gives CASSAYGTRGYNEQFF.

The chain employs TRBV6-6 and TRBJ2-1, with a possible D match to TRBD2 (6 bases). V lost 0 bases and J lost 3, with 12 bases in between. Germline V gene data show CDR1 as MNHNY and CDR2 as SVGAGI (reference sequence). This CDR3 has 16 amino acids. The CDR3 spells CASSYSGDSSYNEQFF. The CDR3 DNA sequence: TGTGCCAGCAGTTACTCGGGGGACTCAAGCTACAATGAGCAGTTCTTC.